This is a list of T cell receptor beta chains from one sample in a study of beta chain features in type 1 diabetes. Sequenced by immunoSEQ multiplex PCR; TCRdb stores in-frame clones only, minus some. The sample comprises more than 200,000 clones, roughly 16% of which are singletons, and 0.07% to 0.095% rests with the top ten. Sequences were obtained from naive CD4+ T cells from blood. These receptors were taken from a man under 40 with type 1 diabetes. CDR3s include the opening cysteine and the closing phenylalanine or tryptophan. A D gene is named only where the DNA matches it firmly. Clone size is shown for a subset of rows, as once, few, many or a class of expanded clone.

d_gene | j_gene | abundance | v_gene | CDR3nt | CDR3aa
. | TRBJ1-1 | . | TRBV10-3 | TGTGCCATCAGCGGAACAGGGACCACTGAAGCTTTCTTT | CAISGTGTTEAFF
. | TRBJ2-4 | few | TRBV19 | TGTGCCAGTAGTATGGGAGACATTCAGTACTTC | CASSMGDIQYF
. | TRBJ2-2 | few | TRBV30 | TGTGCCTGGAGTGGAACGTCCGGGGAGCTGTTTTTT | CAWSGTSGELFF
TRBD1 | TRBJ2-3 | . | TRBV29-1 | TGCAGCGTAGCCACAAAACAGGGGACGAGCACAGATACGCAGTATTTT | CSVATKQGTSTDTQYF
. | TRBJ1-5 | few | TRBV10-3 | TGTGCCATCAATTCCCAGCACAATCAGCCCCAGCATTTT | CAINSQHNQPQHF
. | TRBJ1-2 | few | TRBV25-1 | TGTGCCAGCAGTGAATATCGGGATGGCTACACCTTC | CASSEYRDGYTF
TRBD1 | TRBJ1-2 | few | TRBV30 | TGTGCCTCCTTCATCCCGGGACAGCTTAACTATGGCTACACCTTC | CASFIPGQLNYGYTF
. | TRBJ1-5 | few | TRBV9 | TGTGCCAGCAGCGTATGGGCAGATAGCAATCAGCCCCAGCATTTT | CASSVWADSNQPQHF
TRBD2 | TRBJ2-5 | . | TRBV15 | TGTGCCACCAGCAGAGGGGGACTAGCGGGAGGAAAAGAGACCCAGTACTTC | CATSRGGLAGGKETQYF
TRBD2 | TRBJ2-7 | few | TRBV27 | TGTGCCAGCAGTATCCGACTAGCGGCACACGAGCAGTACTTC | CASSIRLAAHEQYF
TRBD1 | TRBJ1-1 | . | TRBV29-1 | TGCAGCGTTGAGGGGGGACAGGGTTGGACTGAAGCTTTCTTT | CSVEGGQGWTEAFF
TRBD1 | TRBJ2-3 | few | TRBV29-1 | TGCAGCGCGACAGGGGCGGAAGATACGCAGTATTTT | CSATGAEDTQYF
. | TRBJ2-4 | few | TRBV5-4 | TGTGCCAGCAGGGCCGGGACTCGGGACATTCAGTACTTC | CASRAGTRDIQYF
TRBD1 | TRBJ1-5 | few | TRBV30 | TGTGCCTGGAAAGCAGGGGGCGGTCAGCCCCAGCATTTT | CAWKAGGGQPQHF
. | TRBJ1-5 | few | TRBV7-9 | TGTGCCAGCAGTCCAGGAGGGGATAGCAATCAGCCCCAGCATTTT | CASSPGGDSNQPQHF
. | TRBJ1-1 | few | TRBV4-1 | TGCGCCAGCAGCCCTGCCTGGGAGGGTGTCGGGGCTTTCTTT | CASSPAWEGVGAFF
. | TRBJ2-3 | . | TRBV4-1 | TGCGCCAGCAGTCGGGGATCGGGAGAGGCAGATACGCAGTATTTT | CASSRGSGEADTQYF
. | TRBJ2-4 | . | TRBV2 | TGTGCCAGCAGTACGACCGGGACAAAAAACATTCAGTACTTC | CASSTTGTKNIQYF
. | TRBJ2-1 | few | TRBV29-1 | TGCAGCGTCCTCACGGGGACCAGGAATGAGCAGTTCTTC | CSVLTGTRNEQFF
. | TRBJ2-3 | . | TRBV15 | TGTGCCACCAGCAGAGGTACCCTCACAGATACGCAGTATTTT | CATSRGTLTDTQYF
TRBD1 | TRBJ2-1 | . | TRBV6-1 | TGTGCCAGCAGTGAAGGGACAGGGAACAATGAGCAGTTCTTC | CASSEGTGNNEQFF
TRBD1 | TRBJ2-7 | few | TRBV27 | TGTGCCAGCACTCTACGGACAGGGGAGGTGTACGAGCAGTACTTC | CASTLRTGEVYEQYF
TRBD1 | TRBJ2-5 | few | TRBV7-2 | TGTGCCAGCAGCTTGGGGACAGGGCGGGCGACCCAGTACTTC | CASSLGTGRATQYF
. | TRBJ2-1 | . | TRBV28 | TGTGCCAGCAGCTTCCCAGGAGGATTGCACAATGAGCAGTTCTTC | CASSFPGGLHNEQFF
TRBD2 | TRBJ2-3 | . | TRBV2 | TGTGCCAGCAGACCAGCGGGAACCACAGATACGCAGTATTTT | CASRPAGTTDTQYF
. | TRBJ2-2 | . | TRBV7-7 | TGTGCCAGCAGCTACCGACAGGACACCGGGGAGCTGTTTTTT | CASSYRQDTGELFF
. | TRBJ2-5 | . | TRBV15 | TGTGCCACCAGCAGAGATCTAGGGAACCAAGAGACCCAGTACTTC | CATSRDLGNQETQYF
TRBD2 | TRBJ2-1 | . | TRBV7-9 | TGTGCCAGCAGCTTATTCGCGGGAGCCTACAATGAGCAGTTCTTC | CASSLFAGAYNEQFF
TRBD2 | TRBJ2-6 | few | TRBV29-1 | TGCAGCGTGTCCGCGGGGGAAGCTGGGGCCAACGTCCTGACTTTC | CSVSAGEAGANVLTF
TRBD2 | TRBJ2-1 | few | TRBV18 | TGTGCCAGCTCACCACGGGAACTAGCGGGCTACAATGAGCAGTTCTTC | CASSPRELAGYNEQFF
. | TRBJ2-5 | . | TRBV18 | TGTGCCAGCTCACCGGGGCAAGAGACCCAGTACTTC | CASSPGQETQYF
TRBD1 | TRBJ2-5 | . | TRBV5-1 | TGCGCCAGCAGCTTGCGGGGCGCCGGACAGGGTACGGAGACCCAGTACTTC | CASSLRGAGQGTETQYF
TRBD1 | TRBJ2-5 | . | TRBV28 | TGTGCCAGCAGTTCGGGACAGGAAGAGACCCAGTACTTC | CASSSGQEETQYF
. | TRBJ2-7 | . | TRBV10-3 | TGTGCCATCAAAACCGACCCCTACGAGCAGTACTTC | CAIKTDPYEQYF
. | TRBJ2-5 | . | TRBV29-1 | TGCAGCGCCCGAGGGCAGACCCAGTACTTC | CSARGQTQYF
. | TRBJ2-1 | . | TRBV14 | TGTGCCAGCAGCCAAATGATAGCGAATGAGCAGTTCTTC | CASSQMIANEQFF
TRBD2 | TRBJ2-1 | . | TRBV10-3 | TGTGCCATCACCAGACTAGCGGGAGTATATGAGCAGTTCTTC | CAITRLAGVYEQFF
. | TRBJ2-1 | few | TRBV25-1 | TGTGCCAGCAGTGAATATGGGGGGCTCCCTCGCAATGAGCAGTTCTTC | CASSEYGGLPRNEQFF
. | TRBJ2-3 | . | TRBV29-1 | TGCAGCGTTGGGTGGGACGGCTACACAGATACGCAGTATTTT | CSVGWDGYTDTQYF
. | TRBJ2-7 | . | TRBV21-1 | TGTGCCAGCAGCAAAGGGGGCGAATACGAGCAGTACTTC | CASSKGGEYEQYF